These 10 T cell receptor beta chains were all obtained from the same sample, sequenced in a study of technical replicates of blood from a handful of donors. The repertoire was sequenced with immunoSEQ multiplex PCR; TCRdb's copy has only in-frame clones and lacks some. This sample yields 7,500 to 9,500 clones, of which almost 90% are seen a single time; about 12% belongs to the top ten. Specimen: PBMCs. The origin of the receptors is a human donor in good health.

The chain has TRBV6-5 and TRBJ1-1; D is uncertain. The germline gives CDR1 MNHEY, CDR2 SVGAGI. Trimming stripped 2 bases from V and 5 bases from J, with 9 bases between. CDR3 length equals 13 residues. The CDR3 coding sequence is TGTGCCAGCAGTTACAATGACGGGACTGAAGCTTTCTTT. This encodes CASSYNDGTEAFF.

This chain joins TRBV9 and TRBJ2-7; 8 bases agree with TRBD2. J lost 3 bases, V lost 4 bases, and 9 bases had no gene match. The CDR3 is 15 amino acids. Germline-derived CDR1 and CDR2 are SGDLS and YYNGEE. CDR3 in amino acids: CASSQGSSGDYEQYF. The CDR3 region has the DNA TGTGCCAGCAGCCAGGGAAGTAGCGGGGACTACGAGCAGTACTTC.

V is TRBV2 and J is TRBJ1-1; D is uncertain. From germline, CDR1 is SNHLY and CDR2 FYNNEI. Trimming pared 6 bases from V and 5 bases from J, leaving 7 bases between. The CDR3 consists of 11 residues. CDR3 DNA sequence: TGTGCCAGCAGAATTAGTACTGAAGCTTTCTTT. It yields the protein CASRISTEAFF.

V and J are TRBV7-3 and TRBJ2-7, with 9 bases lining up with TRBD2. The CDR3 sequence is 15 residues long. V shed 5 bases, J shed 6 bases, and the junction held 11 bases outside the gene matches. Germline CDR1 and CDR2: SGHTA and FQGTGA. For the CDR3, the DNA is TGTGCCAGCAGCCCCGGCGTAGCGGGAGTCGGCGAGCAGTACTTC. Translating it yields CASSPGVAGVGEQYF.

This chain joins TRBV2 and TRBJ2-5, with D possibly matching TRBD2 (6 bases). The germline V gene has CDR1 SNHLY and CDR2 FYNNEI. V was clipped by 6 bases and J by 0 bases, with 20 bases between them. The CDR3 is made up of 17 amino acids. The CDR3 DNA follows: TGTGCCAGCAGGAGGGACTCAAAAGGAGGGAACCAAGAGACCCAGTACTTC. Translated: CASRRDSKGGNQETQYF.

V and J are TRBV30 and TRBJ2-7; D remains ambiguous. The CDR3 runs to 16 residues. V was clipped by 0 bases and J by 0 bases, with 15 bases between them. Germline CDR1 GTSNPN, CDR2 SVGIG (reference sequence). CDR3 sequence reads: CAWSVLAGKRSYEQYF. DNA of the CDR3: TGTGCCTGGAGTGTATTGGCTGGCAAACGCTCCTACGAGCAGTACTTC.

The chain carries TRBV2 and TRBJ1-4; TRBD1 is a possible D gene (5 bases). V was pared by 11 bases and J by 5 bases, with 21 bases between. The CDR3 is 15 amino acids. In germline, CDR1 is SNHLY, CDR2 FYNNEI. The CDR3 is CASAPPGLGNEKLFF. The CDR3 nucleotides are TGTGCCTCCGCCCCCCCAGGGCTCGGGAATGAAAAACTGTTTTTT.

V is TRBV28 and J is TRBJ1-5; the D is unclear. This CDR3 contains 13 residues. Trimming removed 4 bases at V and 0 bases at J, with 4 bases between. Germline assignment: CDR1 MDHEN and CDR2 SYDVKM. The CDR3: CASSSGSNQPQHF. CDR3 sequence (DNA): TGTGCCAGCAGTTCAGGTAGCAATCAGCCCCAGCATTTT.

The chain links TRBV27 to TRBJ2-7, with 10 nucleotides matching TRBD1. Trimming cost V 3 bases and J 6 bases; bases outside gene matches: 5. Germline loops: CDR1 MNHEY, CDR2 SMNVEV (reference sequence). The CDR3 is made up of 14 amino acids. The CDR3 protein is CASSLGQGLREQYF. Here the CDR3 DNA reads TGTGCCAGCAGTTTGGGACAGGGGTTGCGCGAGCAGTACTTC.

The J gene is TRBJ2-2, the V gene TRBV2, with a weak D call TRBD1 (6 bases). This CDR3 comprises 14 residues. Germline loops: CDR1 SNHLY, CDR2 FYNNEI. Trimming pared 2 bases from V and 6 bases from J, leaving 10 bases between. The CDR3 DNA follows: TGTGCCAGCAGTGAACGAGGGGGAGCCGGGGAGCTGTTTTTT. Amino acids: CASSERGGAGELFF.